Sequencing of this T cell receptor (beta chain) was carried out in a study of human T cells and chemical hapten exposure. Across the whole study: DPC at 0.01% went onto the upper back in patch tests, read at 6 days.

This clonotype was seen at least ten times. What it recognizes is unknown. Time point given: pre-sensitization, week 0. As to treatment: therapeutic diphenylcyclopropenone sensitization with weekly scalp DPC. Extraction of total RNA was performed on unfractionated whole blood. Trimming removed 5 bases from V and 7 bases from J; junction bases left unmatched: 8. CDR1 is SGHNT and CDR2 is YENEEA in the germline V gene. This CDR3 has 15 residues. Study-level findings and limits: PT1 expanded TCR numbers tracked positively with patch test score.

TCRdb fed the RACE reads into MiXCR, producing one record per CDR3 protein. Of approximately 52,000 distinct CDR3 sequences in the sample, approximately 10% were seen once. This clonotype originated in a woman in her twenties or thirties with alopecia areata. Some clones in this sample may be carry-over from other donors' samples. V is TRBV11-3 and J is TRBJ2-2; TRBD2 aligns across 9 bases. The sequencing used whole blood, collected in connection with sensitization to the hapten diphenylcyclopropenone (DPC). CDR3 amino acids: CASSPTAGGIGELFF. CDR3 bases: TGTGCCAGCAGCCCAACAGCGGGGGGAATCGGGGAGCTGTTTTTT.